These T cell receptor beta chains were read from a single sample in a study of CD8+ T cells in alopecia areata. The assay was immunoSEQ multiplex PCR, and TCRdb's table has in-frame clones only and misses some. This sample yields some 200,000 clones, of which around 60% are seen a single time; 3% to 3.5% belongs to the top ten. This specimen consisted of CD4+ T cells sorted from blood, obtained at week 4, from a patient treated with tofacitinib. The receptor source for this set is a human donor with alopecia areata. Both conserved end residues are part of each CDR3. D genes are given only for firm matches. The listing skips clone size in some rows; elsewhere it reads once, few, many or a size class.

len | d_gene | j_gene | abundance | v_gene | CDR3aa | CDR3nt
14 | . | TRBJ2-7 | . | TRBV11-2 | CASSVGTLGYEQYF | TGTGCCAGCAGCGTCGGCACCCTGGGGTACGAGCAGTACTTC
13 | TRBD1 | TRBJ2-2 | once | TRBV30 | CAWSFGQVSELFF | TGTGCCTGGAGTTTCGGACAGGTGTCGGAGCTGTTTTTT
13 | . | TRBJ2-7 | . | TRBV30 | CAWSASPGYEQYF | TGTGCCTGGAGTGCCTCGCCAGGGTACGAGCAGTACTTC
13 | . | TRBJ1-3 | few | TRBV29-1 | CSVEGRAGNTIYF | TGCAGCGTTGAAGGCAGGGCCGGAAACACCATATATTTT
14 | TRBD1 | TRBJ1-3 | . | TRBV29-1 | CSVNQGGWRSGIYF | TGCAGCGTGAACCAGGGGGGCTGGCGCAGTGGCATATATTTT
12 | . | TRBJ1-1 | . | TRBV30 | CAWRVSRAEAFF | TGTGCCTGGAGAGTGTCAAGAGCTGAAGCTTTCTTT
16 | TRBD2 | TRBJ2-5 | . | TRBV4-3 | CASSRGSGGLQETQYF | TGCGCCAGCAGCCGGGGCAGCGGGGGCCTCCAAGAGACCCAGTACTTC
14 | . | TRBJ2-3 | few | TRBV5-1 | CASRRGPSTDTQYF | TGCGCCAGCAGGAGGGGCCCAAGCACAGATACGCAGTATTTT
16 | . | TRBJ2-1 | few | TRBV4-1 | CASSHVGTRLDNEQFF | TGCGCCAGCAGCCATGTCGGGACTCGGCTCGACAATGAGCAGTTCTTC
13 | . | TRBJ2-6 | . | TRBV29-1 | CSVSGTGANVLTF | TGCAGCGTTTCAGGGACTGGGGCCAACGTCCTGACTTTC
14 | . | TRBJ2-1 | . | TRBV30 | CAWSVRGFYNEQFF | TGTGCCTGGAGTGTGAGGGGGTTCTACAATGAGCAGTTCTTC
15 | . | TRBJ1-1 | . | TRBV4-3 | CASSQDEDGNTEAFF | TGCGCCAGCAGCCAAGATGAAGACGGCAACACTGAAGCTTTCTTT
16 | TRBD1 | TRBJ2-2 | . | TRBV5-1 | CASSPGTGVDTGELFF | TGCGCCAGCAGCCCCGGGACAGGGGTCGACACCGGGGAGCTGTTTTTT
13 | . | TRBJ2-4 | few | TRBV7-2 | CASSLGLEGIQYF | TGTGCCAGCAGCTTAGGTCTAGAGGGCATTCAGTACTTC
11 | . | TRBJ1-2 | . | TRBV30 | CVMEGGYGYTF | TGTGTCATGGAGGGTGGCTATGGCTACACCTTC
13 | TRBD1 | TRBJ1-4 | . | TRBV5-4 | CASSFDRAEKLFF | TGTGCCAGCAGCTTCGACAGGGCTGAAAAACTGTTTTTT
13 | . | TRBJ2-5 | few | TRBV29-1 | CSVIPRGPGAQYF | TGCAGCGTTATACCGCGGGGTCCGGGGGCCCAGTACTTC
15 | . | TRBJ2-7 | . | TRBV4-1 | CASSQDARKSYEQYF | TGCGCCAGCAGCCAAGATGCTAGGAAGTCCTACGAGCAGTACTTC
13 | . | TRBJ2-2 | . | TRBV29-1 | CSVVGTNTGELFF | TGCAGCGTTGTAGGGACTAACACCGGGGAGCTGTTTTTT
14 | . | TRBJ2-2 | . | TRBV5-1 | CASSLDFHTGELFF | TGCGCCAGCAGCTTGGACTTTCACACCGGGGAGCTGTTTTTT
14 | . | TRBJ2-1 | . | TRBV2 | CASRDRSVDNEQFF | TGTGCCAGCAGGGACCGCTCCGTGGACAATGAGCAGTTCTTC
15 | . | TRBJ1-3 | . | TRBV30 | CAWGVGSMPGNTIYF | TGTGCCTGGGGCGTAGGGTCAATGCCTGGAAACACCATATATTTT
14 | . | TRBJ1-2 | . | TRBV11-2 | CASSPWTENYGYTF | TGTGCCAGCAGCCCGTGGACGGAAAACTATGGCTACACCTTC
16 | TRBD1 | TRBJ1-3 | . | TRBV30 | CAWNKGQGMPGNTIYF | TGTGCCTGGAATAAAGGACAGGGGATGCCTGGAAACACCATATATTTT
12 | . | TRBJ2-1 | . | TRBV29-1 | CSVAGPYNEQFF | TGCAGCGTTGCCGGGCCCTACAATGAGCAGTTCTTC
15 | TRBD1 | TRBJ1-2 | . | TRBV4-1 | CASSPRTGANYGYTF | TGCGCCAGCAGCCCAAGGACAGGAGCTAACTATGGCTACACCTTC
14 | TRBD1 | TRBJ1-5 | . | TRBV18 | CASSPGTVNQPQHF | TGTGCCAGCTCACCGGGGACAGTAAATCAGCCCCAGCATTTT